This T cell receptor beta chain was observed in a study of blood T cell repertoires in COVID-19. Background on the study: The study drew acute and convalescent COVID-19 samples from the United States, Italy and Spain. The analysed material was cDNA or gDNA that came from T cells, B-cell-depleted T cells, or PBMCs.

The CDR3 spans 15 residues. The germline V gene encodes CDR1 LGHNA and CDR2 YNFKEQ. The V gene lost 0 bases and the J gene lost 8 bases, with 17 bases spanning the gap. In the original analysis: Estimates of nucleated cell counts were drawn from the amplification of reference gene primers. TCRdb keeps only in-frame clones here, not all; method: immunoSEQ multiplex PCR. The D gene and trimming were derived from the DNA, and the V and J assignments and clone size from that table. The sample has fewer than 250,000 clones, 88% seen once; the top ten hold just over 0.7%. The chain joins TRBV4-2 to TRBJ2-7; D call uncertain. The source material was peripheral blood. The sequence derives from a man aged 35-49 years with acute or convalescent COVID-19. The chain's CDR3 is CASSQDPFVSSQQYF. The CDR3 nucleotides are TGTGCCAGCAGCCAAGATCCTTTTGTCTCTTCCCAGCAGTACTTC.